The rows below give T cell receptor beta chains drawn from one sample of a study of T cell clones after liver transplantation. This table comes from immunoSEQ multiplex PCR, and its TCRdb copy is limited to in-frame clones, with some not included. Found here are about 76,000 clones, 83% of them singletons; the top ten hold over 2.5%. The sample in question was CD4+ T cells from blood, obtained at the 22-month timepoint. Receptor source: a human patient who received a liver transplant. The T cells may come from the graft donor. The CDR3 runs from the conserved cysteine through the conserved F or W. A D gene is named only where the DNA matches it firmly. Clone size appears in some rows only: once, few, many, or a class for an expanded clone.

V gene	clone size	J gene	D gene	CDR3 DNA	CDR3 protein
TRBV7-2	NA	TRBJ2-5	NA	TGTGCCAGCAGCTCGGACAGCAAGCCCCAGTACTTC	CASSSDSKPQYF
TRBV4-2	NA	TRBJ2-2	TRBD1	TGTGCCAGCAGCCTTGACAGGGGTGGGAACGGGGAGCTGTTTTTT	CASSLDRGGNGELFF
TRBV5-1	NA	TRBJ2-3	NA	TGCGCCAGCAGCTTGTCAGGGGCGGGAGATACGCAGTATTTT	CASSLSGAGDTQYF
TRBV6-6	few	TRBJ1-5	NA	TGTGCCACCCGAGAGAGTAAGGGCAATCAGCCCCAGCATTTT	CATRESKGNQPQHF
TRBV6-6	once	TRBJ1-6	NA	TGTGCCACCGGGAAGGGTGAATCACCCCTCCACTTT	CATGKGESPLHF
TRBV7-2	few	TRBJ2-1	NA	TGTGCCAGCAGCTTTAGCTCCTACAATGAGCAGTTCTTC	CASSFSSYNEQFF
TRBV19	NA	TRBJ2-1	TRBD2	TGTGCCAGTAAGGGTAGCGGGGCCTATTTTAGTGAGCAGTTCTTC	CASKGSGAYFSEQFF
TRBV6-1	NA	TRBJ2-4	NA	TGTGCCAGCGATAAAGGACAGCATCCAACCATTCAGTACTTC	CASDKGQHPTIQYF
TRBV5-1	few	TRBJ2-5	NA	TGCGCCAGCAGCTTGAACCAAGAGACCCAGTACTTC	CASSLNQETQYF
TRBV6-6	NA	TRBJ1-2	TRBD1	TGTGCCAGCAGTTACTCCCTTACAGGGGGGACTTATGGCTACACCTTC	CASSYSLTGGTYGYTF
TRBV6-1	NA	TRBJ1-4	TRBD1	TGTGCCAGCCGCGGGACAGGAACCGAAAAACTGTTTTTT	CASRGTGTEKLFF
TRBV5-1	NA	TRBJ2-3	NA	TGCGCCAGCAGCTTGGGACAGGGAGGAGATACGCAGTATTTT	CASSLGQGGDTQYF
TRBV27	NA	TRBJ2-1	NA	TGTGCCAGCAGTCCCGCCCTAAGATGGAATGAGCAGTTCTTC	CASSPALRWNEQFF
TRBV28	NA	TRBJ2-7	NA	TGTGCCAGACCTGACAGGTCTTTATCCTACGAGCAGTACTTC	CARPDRSLSYEQYF
TRBV7-2	NA	TRBJ2-6	NA	TGTGCCAGCAGCTTAGGGCCGGGGGCGGGGGCCAACGTCCTGACTTTC	CASSLGPGAGANVLTF
TRBV9	NA	TRBJ1-2	NA	TGTGCCAGCAGCCCTGGCACCCGTCGGGATCAAAACTATGGCTACACCTTC	CASSPGTRRDQNYGYTF